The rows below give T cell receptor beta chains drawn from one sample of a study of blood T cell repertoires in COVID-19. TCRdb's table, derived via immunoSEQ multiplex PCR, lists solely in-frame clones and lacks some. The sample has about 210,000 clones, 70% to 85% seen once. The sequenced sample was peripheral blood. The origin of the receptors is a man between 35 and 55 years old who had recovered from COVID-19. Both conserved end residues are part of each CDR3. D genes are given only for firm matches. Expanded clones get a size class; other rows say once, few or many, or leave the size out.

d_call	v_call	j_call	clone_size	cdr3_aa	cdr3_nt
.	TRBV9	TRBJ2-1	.	CASSVDSNEQFF	TGTGCCAGCAGCGTAGACTCCAATGAGCAGTTCTTC
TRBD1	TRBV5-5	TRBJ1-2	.	CASSPRSDRLLYGYTF	TGTGCCAGCAGCCCCCGATCGGACAGGCTCTTGTATGGCTACACCTTC
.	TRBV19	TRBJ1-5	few	CASTFQQGYNQPQHF	TGTGCCAGTACCTTCCAGCAGGGATACAATCAGCCCCAGCATTTT
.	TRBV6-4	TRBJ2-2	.	CASTLESSRTGELFF	TGTGCCAGCACCCTCGAGAGTAGTCGGACCGGGGAGCTGTTTTTT
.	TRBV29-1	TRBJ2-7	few	CSVTQGWEQYF	TGCAGCGTCACTCAGGGGTGGGAGCAGTACTTC
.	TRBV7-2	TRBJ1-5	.	CASSFSGGQGNQPQHF	TGTGCCAGCAGCTTTTCGGGGGGGCAAGGCAATCAGCCCCAGCATTTT
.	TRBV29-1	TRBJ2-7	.	CSVEGSGDTRYEQYF	TGCAGCGTTGAAGGGTCAGGGGATACTCGCTACGAGCAGTACTTC
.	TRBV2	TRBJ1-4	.	CASSNSQGREKLFF	TGTGCCAGCAGTAACTCTCAGGGGAGAGAAAAACTGTTTTTT
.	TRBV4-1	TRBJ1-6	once	CASSQADSPLHF	TGCGCCAGCAGCCAAGCCGATTCACCCCTCCACTTT
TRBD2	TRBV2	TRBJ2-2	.	CASSEARAGDSTGELFF	TGTGCCAGCAGTGAAGCCCGAGCGGGAGACTCCACCGGGGAGCTGTTTTTT
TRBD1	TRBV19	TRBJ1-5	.	CASSIRGQGNQPQHF	TGTGCCAGTAGTATCAGGGGACAGGGTAATCAGCCCCAGCATTTT
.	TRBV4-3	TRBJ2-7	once	CASSRGATGSYEQYF	TGCGCCAGCAGCCGCGGGGCCACGGGCTCCTACGAGCAGTACTTC
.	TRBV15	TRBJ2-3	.	CATSRGGRGGTDTQYF	TGTGCCACCAGCAGAGGGGGAAGGGGGGGAACAGATACGCAGTATTTT
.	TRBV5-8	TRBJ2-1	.	CASSLYAEGQFF	TGTGCCAGCAGCTTGTACGCAGAGGGGCAGTTCTTC
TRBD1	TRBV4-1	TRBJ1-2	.	CASSQDRKGANGYTF	TGCGCCAGCAGCCAAGATCGTAAGGGGGCTAATGGCTACACCTTC
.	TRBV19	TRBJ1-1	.	CASSTGSGRTEAFF	TGTGCCAGTAGTACGGGGAGTGGGCGCACTGAAGCTTTCTTT
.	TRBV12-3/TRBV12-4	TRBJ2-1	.	CASSFRASDEQFF	TGTGCCAGCAGTTTTCGAGCTTCCGATGAGCAGTTCTTC
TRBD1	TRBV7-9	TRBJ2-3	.	CASNPGQGANTQYF	TGTGCCAGCAACCCGGGACAGGGGGCAAATACGCAGTATTTT
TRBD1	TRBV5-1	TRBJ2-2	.	CASSLAGTGATGELFF	TGCGCCAGCAGCTTGGCCGGGACAGGGGCCACCGGGGAGCTGTTTTTT
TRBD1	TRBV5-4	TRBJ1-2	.	CASSMGQNPYGYTF	TGTGCCAGCAGCATGGGACAGAACCCCTATGGCTACACCTTC
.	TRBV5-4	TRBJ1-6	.	CASSPDKFFNSPLHF	TGTGCCAGCAGCCCGGACAAGTTCTTTAATTCACCCCTCCACTTT
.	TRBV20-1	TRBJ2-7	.	CSASGTYEQYF	TGCAGTGCTAGCGGGACCTACGAGCAGTACTTC
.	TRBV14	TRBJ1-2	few	CASSRQPAANYGYTF	TGTGCCAGCAGCCGACAGCCAGCAGCTAACTATGGCTACACCTTC
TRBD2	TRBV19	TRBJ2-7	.	CASSITSGSFYEQYF	TGTGCCAGTAGTATAACCAGCGGGAGTTTTTACGAGCAGTACTTC
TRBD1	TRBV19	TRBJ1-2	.	CASSAGTDYGYTF	TGTGCCAGTAGTGCTGGGACAGACTATGGCTACACCTTC
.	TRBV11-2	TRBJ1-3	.	CASSLFVPGNTIYF	TGTGCCAGCAGCTTATTTGTACCGGGTAACACCATATATTTT
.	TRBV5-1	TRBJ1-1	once	CASSRPPMNTEAFF	TGCGCCAGCAGCCGTCCCCCTATGAACACTGAAGCTTTCTTT
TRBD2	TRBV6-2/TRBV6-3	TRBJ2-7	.	CASSSGTGTSGYSYEQYF	TGTGCCAGCAGTTCGGGTACCGGGACTAGCGGTTACTCCTACGAGCAGTACTTC
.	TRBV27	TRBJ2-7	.	CASSNQGQRKQYF	TGTGCCAGCAGCAACCAAGGACAGCGTAAGCAGTACTTC
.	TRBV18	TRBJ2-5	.	CASSPQGGEETQYF	TGTGCCAGCTCACCCCAGGGGGGTGAAGAGACCCAGTACTTC
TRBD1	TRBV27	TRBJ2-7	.	CASSSTGTGAYEQYF	TGTGCCAGCAGCTCAACTGGGACAGGAGCCTACGAGCAGTACTTC
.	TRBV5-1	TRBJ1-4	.	CASSLGLNEKLFF	TGCGCCAGCAGCTTGGGGCTTAATGAAAAACTGTTTTTT
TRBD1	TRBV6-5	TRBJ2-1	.	CASRTGISYNEQFF	TGTGCCAGCAGGACAGGGATATCCTACAATGAGCAGTTCTTC
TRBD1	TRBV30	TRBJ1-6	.	CAWSRGQGGSPLHF	TGTGCCTGGAGTAGGGGACAGGGGGGTTCACCCCTCCACTTT
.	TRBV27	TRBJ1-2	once	CASSFSADYYGYTF	TGTGCCAGCAGTTTTTCGGCAGACTACTATGGCTACACCTTC
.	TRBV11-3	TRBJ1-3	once	CASSLQGYSGNTIYF	TGTGCCAGCAGCTTACAGGGTTACTCTGGAAACACCATATATTTT
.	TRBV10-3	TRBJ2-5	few	CAIRDRDTETQYF	TGTGCCATCAGGGACCGGGACACAGAGACCCAGTACTTC
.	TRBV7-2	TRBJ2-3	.	CASSFTGIPTQYF	TGTGCCAGCAGCTTTACAGGTATCCCTACGCAGTATTTT
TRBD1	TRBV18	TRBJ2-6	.	CASSQGQGRSGANVLTF	TGTGCCAGCTCACAGGGACAGGGTCGCTCTGGGGCCAACGTCCTGACTTTC
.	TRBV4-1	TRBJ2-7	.	CASSQESPGGSYEQYF	TGCGCCAGCAGCCAAGAATCGCCAGGGGGGTCCTACGAGCAGTACTTC
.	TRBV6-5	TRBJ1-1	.	CASSYSRQAETEAFF	TGTGCCAGCAGTTACTCGAGACAGGCTGAGACTGAAGCTTTCTTT
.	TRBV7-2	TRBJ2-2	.	CASSPGPGAGELFF	TGTGCCAGCAGCCCCGGCCCGGGTGCCGGGGAGCTGTTTTTT
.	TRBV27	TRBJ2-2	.	CASSEGITGELFF	TGTGCCAGCAGCGAGGGTATCACCGGGGAGCTGTTTTTT
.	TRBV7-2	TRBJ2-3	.	CASRGGGTDTQYF	TGTGCCAGCAGAGGCGGGGGCACAGATACGCAGTATTTT
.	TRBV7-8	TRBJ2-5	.	CASSLETSRVQETQYF	TGTGCCAGCAGCTTAGAGACCTCCAGGGTTCAAGAGACCCAGTACTTC